This T cell receptor (beta chain) is from a study of cytomegalovirus exposure and HLA in healthy donors. Findings and limits, study-wide: V- and J-gene trimming in TCR beta was tied to a missense DCLRE1C variant by an analysis performed later. Most TCR beta V segments were productive about 87% or about 30% of the time in an earlier analysis. A later analysis revealed that TCR association rates differed between HLA loci, peaking at DRB1 and bottoming out at HLA-C. In terms of immune exposure information, only CMV serostatus was available.

PCR employed 60 Vbeta and 13 Jbeta primers. The protocol was immunoSEQ multiplex PCR, while the TCRdb copy is restricted to in-frame clones and leaves out a portion. This table has approximately 130,000 clones, about four fifths appearing once. Trimming cost V 6 bases and J 5 bases; bases outside gene matches: 8. Germline CDR1 SNHLY, CDR2 FYNNEI. CDR3 length: 14 amino acids. As regards this clone: The antigen is not known.

The rearrangement uses TRBV2 and TRBJ2-5; 8 bases are shared with TRBD2. Sequencing input: PBMCs. The receptor comes from a male donor in good health and CMV-seronegative. The CDR3 region is CASSTLRGGETQYF. The CDR3 DNA reads as TGTGCCAGCAGCACCCTCCGGGGGGGGGAGACCCAGTACTTC.